Listed below are T cell receptor beta chains from one sample, sequenced in a study of T cells in Graves' hyperthyroidism and ophthalmopathy. TCRdb ran MiXCR on the multiplex PCR reads and lists one entry per CDR3 protein. The repertoire holds about 250,000 distinct CDR3 sequences, with approximately 21% as singletons. Sequencing input: blood. Source of these receptors: a man between 25 and 39 years old with Graves' ophthalmopathy. Each CDR3 is given with its conserved first and last residue. Fields, in order: CDR3 protein, CDR3 DNA, clone size, J gene, V gene, D gene. A D gene is named only where the DNA matches it firmly. Size is stated for part of the rows, as once, few or many counts, or as a class when the clone is expanded.

CDR3aa: CSASPAGYNEQFF
CDR3nt: TGCAGTGCTAGTCCCGCGGGTTACAATGAGCAGTTCTTC
abundance: many
j_gene: TRBJ2-1
v_gene: TRBV20-1
d_gene: NA

CDR3aa: CASSATLTVNANYGYTF
CDR3nt: TGTGCCAGCAGCGCAACCCTCACGGTGAACGCTAACTATGGCTACACCTTC
abundance: few
j_gene: TRBJ1-2
v_gene: TRBV9
d_gene: NA

CDR3aa: CASSQVNTEAFF
CDR3nt: TGTGCCAGCAGCCAAGTGAACACTGAAGCTTTCTTT
abundance: many
j_gene: TRBJ1-1
v_gene: TRBV3-1
d_gene: NA

CDR3aa: CASSLGWGTQYF
CDR3nt: TGTGCCAGCAGCTTAGGGTGGGGGACCCAGTACTTC
abundance: few
j_gene: TRBJ2-5
v_gene: TRBV11-2
d_gene: NA

CDR3aa: CASRGQGGYGYTF
CDR3nt: TGTGCCAGCAGAGGACAGGGAGGCTATGGCTACACCTTC
abundance: few
j_gene: TRBJ1-2
v_gene: TRBV6-5
d_gene: TRBD1

CDR3aa: CASSLEILSSGELFF
CDR3nt: TGTGCCAGCAGCTTAGAAATTCTGAGTTCCGGGGAGCTGTTTTTT
abundance: many
j_gene: TRBJ2-2
v_gene: TRBV11-2
d_gene: NA

CDR3aa: CASSRRLAGGSEGNEQFF
CDR3nt: TGCGCCAGCAGCCGTCGACTAGCGGGAGGCTCGGAGGGGAATGAGCAGTTCTTC
abundance: NA
j_gene: TRBJ2-1
v_gene: TRBV5-1
d_gene: TRBD2

CDR3aa: CASSEAGTAFEYF
CDR3nt: TGTGCCAGCAGTGAAGCCGGGACAGCCTTTGAGTACTTC
abundance: once
j_gene: TRBJ2-4
v_gene: TRBV2
d_gene: TRBD1

CDR3aa: CASIRGRNTEAFF
CDR3nt: TGTGCCAGTATCCGGGGCCGGAACACTGAAGCTTTCTTT
abundance: NA
j_gene: TRBJ1-1
v_gene: TRBV19
d_gene: NA

CDR3aa: CASSLLQSPLHF
CDR3nt: TGTGCCAGCAGTCTACTTCAGTCACCCCTCCACTTT
abundance: many
j_gene: TRBJ1-6
v_gene: TRBV28
d_gene: NA

CDR3aa: CASSQVRTNYGYTF
CDR3nt: TGTGCCAGCAGCCAAGTCAGAACTAACTATGGCTACACCTTC
abundance: many
j_gene: TRBJ1-2
v_gene: TRBV3-1
d_gene: NA

CDR3aa: CAINPGTARYNEQFF
CDR3nt: TGTGCCATCAACCCGGGGACCGCGCGGTACAATGAGCAGTTCTTC
abundance: NA
j_gene: TRBJ2-1
v_gene: TRBV10-3
d_gene: NA

CDR3aa: CASSPGGDSLGKGPQYF
CDR3nt: TGTGCCAGCAGTCCTGGGGGGGACAGCCTGGGGAAAGGACCCCAGTACTTC
abundance: many
j_gene: TRBJ2-5
v_gene: TRBV28
d_gene: NA

CDR3aa: CASSYSIPLTGEGTGELFF
CDR3nt: TGTGCCAGCAGTTACTCGATCCCCCTGACGGGAGAGGGCACCGGGGAGCTGTTTTTT
abundance: NA
j_gene: TRBJ2-2
v_gene: TRBV6-5
d_gene: NA

CDR3aa: CSVGQGLIEQYF
CDR3nt: TGCAGCGTTGGACAGGGTTTGATCGAGCAGTACTTC
abundance: NA
j_gene: TRBJ2-7
v_gene: TRBV29-1
d_gene: TRBD1

CDR3aa: CACGTSGRAYYNEQFF
CDR3nt: TGTGCCTGTGGGACTAGCGGGAGGGCCTATTACAATGAGCAGTTCTTC
abundance: many
j_gene: TRBJ2-1
v_gene: TRBV30
d_gene: TRBD2

CDR3aa: CASSVTGTGGNQETQYF
CDR3nt: TGCGCCAGCAGCGTTACCGGGACAGGGGGGAACCAAGAGACCCAGTACTTC
abundance: NA
j_gene: TRBJ2-5
v_gene: TRBV5-1
d_gene: TRBD1

CDR3aa: CSARRLGVFSGNTIYF
CDR3nt: TGCAGTGCTAGGCGCCTAGGAGTCTTTTCTGGAAACACCATATATTTT
abundance: NA
j_gene: TRBJ1-3
v_gene: TRBV20-1
d_gene: NA

CDR3aa: CASSPRSGAQANSPLHF
CDR3nt: TGTGCCAGCTCACCAAGGTCTGGCGCACAAGCTAATTCACCCCTCCACTTT
abundance: once
j_gene: TRBJ1-6
v_gene: TRBV18
d_gene: NA

CDR3aa: CASNTKQGLNSPLHF
CDR3nt: TGTGCCAGCAACACAAAACAGGGGCTAAATTCACCCCTCCACTTT
abundance: NA
j_gene: TRBJ1-6
v_gene: TRBV27
d_gene: TRBD1

CDR3aa: CASSEALWDEQFF
CDR3nt: TGTGCCAGCAGTGAAGCACTTTGGGATGAGCAGTTCTTC
abundance: few
j_gene: TRBJ2-1
v_gene: TRBV6-1
d_gene: NA

CDR3aa: CASRWGVEAFF
CDR3nt: TGTGCCAGCAGATGGGGGGTGGAGGCTTTCTTT
abundance: NA
j_gene: TRBJ1-1
v_gene: TRBV12-3/TRBV12-4
d_gene: NA

CDR3aa: CASSGDRADEQFF
CDR3nt: TGTGCCAGCAGCGGCGACAGGGCGGATGAGCAGTTCTTC
abundance: NA
j_gene: TRBJ2-1
v_gene: TRBV5-6
d_gene: TRBD1

CDR3aa: CAISVGGAGETQYF
CDR3nt: TGTGCCATCAGTGTTGGCGGCGCAGGAGAGACCCAGTACTTC
abundance: many
j_gene: TRBJ2-5
v_gene: TRBV10-3
d_gene: NA

CDR3aa: CSVATDRMTTNYGYTF
CDR3nt: TGCAGCGTGGCCACGGACAGGATGACAACTAACTATGGCTACACCTTC
abundance: few
j_gene: TRBJ1-2
v_gene: TRBV29-1
d_gene: TRBD1

CDR3aa: CASSQKKVGQGANSPLHF
CDR3nt: TGTGCCAGCAGCCAGAAGAAGGTCGGACAGGGGGCAAATTCACCCCTCCACTTT
abundance: few
j_gene: TRBJ1-6
v_gene: TRBV7-2
d_gene: TRBD1

CDR3aa: CASSSAGTDSYEQYF
CDR3nt: TGTGCCAGCAGTTCAGCCGGGACAGACTCCTACGAGCAGTACTTC
abundance: NA
j_gene: TRBJ2-7
v_gene: TRBV28
d_gene: TRBD1

CDR3aa: CATSGQGDTGELFF
CDR3nt: TGTGCCACCAGTGGCCAGGGGGACACCGGGGAGCTGTTTTTT
abundance: few
j_gene: TRBJ2-2
v_gene: TRBV24-1
d_gene: TRBD1

CDR3aa: CASSPDIGQNYGYTF
CDR3nt: TGTGCCAGCAGTCCGGACATTGGACAGAACTATGGCTACACCTTC
abundance: few
j_gene: TRBJ1-2
v_gene: TRBV12-3/TRBV12-4
d_gene: NA

CDR3aa: CASSTQRDSSSGNTIYF
CDR3nt: TGTGCCAGCAGCACCCAGAGGGACAGCTCCTCTGGAAACACCATATATTTT
abundance: NA
j_gene: TRBJ1-3
v_gene: TRBV9
d_gene: TRBD1

CDR3aa: CASIGDLNSPLHF
CDR3nt: TGTGCCAGCATCGGGGACCTCAATTCACCCCTCCACTTT
abundance: few
j_gene: TRBJ1-6
v_gene: TRBV2
d_gene: NA

CDR3aa: CASSPIQTGRSNIQYF
CDR3nt: TGTGCCAGCAGCCCCATCCAGACAGGGCGAAGTAACATTCAGTACTTC
abundance: NA
j_gene: TRBJ2-4
v_gene: TRBV3-1
d_gene: TRBD1

CDR3aa: CASSLTGRGEQYF
CDR3nt: TGTGCCAGCAGCCTGACCGGGAGGGGCGAGCAGTACTTC
abundance: many
j_gene: TRBJ2-7
v_gene: TRBV3-1
d_gene: TRBD2

CDR3aa: CASTWTARDEQFF
CDR3nt: TGTGCCAGCACTTGGACAGCCCGTGATGAGCAGTTCTTC
abundance: many
j_gene: TRBJ2-1
v_gene: TRBV6-1
d_gene: NA

CDR3aa: CASSKIGGQPQHF
CDR3nt: TGTGCCAGTAGTAAAATAGGAGGACAGCCCCAGCATTTT
abundance: few
j_gene: TRBJ1-5
v_gene: TRBV19
d_gene: NA

CDR3aa: CSAVTGTGGREQYF
CDR3nt: TGCAGTGCCGTAACCGGGACAGGGGGGCGCGAGCAGTACTTC
abundance: NA
j_gene: TRBJ2-7
v_gene: TRBV20-1
d_gene: TRBD1

CDR3aa: CASSTGLGVYEQYF
CDR3nt: TGTGCCAGCTCTACGGGCCTCGGGGTCTACGAGCAGTACTTC
abundance: many
j_gene: TRBJ2-7
v_gene: TRBV18
d_gene: NA

CDR3aa: CSASEGQDTQYF
CDR3nt: TGCAGTGCTTCAGAGGGCCAGGATACGCAGTATTTT
abundance: NA
j_gene: TRBJ2-3
v_gene: TRBV20-1
d_gene: NA

CDR3aa: CASSPLAEFYNGQFF
CDR3nt: TGCGCCAGCAGCCCCTTAGCGGAGTTCTACAATGGGCAGTTCTTC
abundance: NA
j_gene: TRBJ2-1
v_gene: TRBV5-1
d_gene: NA

CDR3aa: CASSPAQGTQETQYF
CDR3nt: TGTGCCAGCAGTCCGGCACAGGGGACTCAAGAGACCCAGTACTTC
abundance: many
j_gene: TRBJ2-5
v_gene: TRBV28
d_gene: NA

CDR3aa: CASSSPLPVATDTQYF
CDR3nt: TGTGCCAGCAGTTCCCCACTACCGGTGGCCACAGATACGCAGTATTTT
abundance: NA
j_gene: TRBJ2-3
v_gene: TRBV28
d_gene: NA

CDR3aa: CASKGQTNYGYTF
CDR3nt: TGTGCCAGCAAGGGACAGACTAACTATGGCTACACCTTC
abundance: many
j_gene: TRBJ1-2
v_gene: TRBV28
d_gene: TRBD1

CDR3aa: CAWIDLDSPTYEQYF
CDR3nt: TGTGCCTGGATAGACTTAGACTCACCCACCTACGAGCAGTACTTC
abundance: many
j_gene: TRBJ2-7
v_gene: TRBV30
d_gene: NA

CDR3aa: CASSYGGSVEQYF
CDR3nt: TGTGCCAGCAGTTATGGTGGGAGCGTCGAGCAGTACTTC
abundance: NA
j_gene: TRBJ2-7
v_gene: TRBV6-5
d_gene: NA

CDR3aa: CASSYGQGSSYEQYF
CDR3nt: TGTGCCAGCAGTTACGGACAGGGTAGCTCCTACGAGCAGTACTTC
abundance: many
j_gene: TRBJ2-7
v_gene: TRBV6-5
d_gene: TRBD1

CDR3aa: CASSWGQGKTYEQYF
CDR3nt: TGCGCCAGCAGCTGGGGACAGGGGAAAACCTACGAGCAGTACTTC
abundance: many
j_gene: TRBJ2-7
v_gene: TRBV5-1
d_gene: TRBD1

CDR3aa: CATSRLSQGNNEKLFF
CDR3nt: TGTGCCACCAGCAGACTTTCCCAGGGGAATAATGAAAAACTGTTTTTT
abundance: NA
j_gene: TRBJ1-4
v_gene: TRBV15
d_gene: NA

CDR3aa: CSVKTTEAFF
CDR3nt: TGCAGCGTAAAGACCACTGAAGCTTTCTTT
abundance: NA
j_gene: TRBJ1-1
v_gene: TRBV29-1
d_gene: NA

CDR3aa: CASSEGGGTDTQYF
CDR3nt: TGTGCCAGCAGTGAGGGGGGGGGGACAGATACGCAGTATTTT
abundance: many
j_gene: TRBJ2-3
v_gene: TRBV2
d_gene: TRBD2

CDR3aa: CASSQNRGPIEQYF
CDR3nt: TGCGCCAGCAGCCAAAACAGGGGGCCCATCGAGCAGTACTTC
abundance: few
j_gene: TRBJ2-7
v_gene: TRBV4-1
d_gene: TRBD1

CDR3aa: CASSLEIHYGYTF
CDR3nt: TGCGCCAGCAGCTTGGAGATTCACTATGGCTACACCTTC
abundance: NA
j_gene: TRBJ1-2
v_gene: TRBV5-1
d_gene: NA

CDR3aa: CASTPGAGGFQETQYF
CDR3nt: TGTGCTAGCACCCCTGGAGCGGGAGGTTTCCAAGAGACCCAGTACTTC
abundance: few
j_gene: TRBJ2-5
v_gene: TRBV7-7
d_gene: TRBD2

CDR3aa: CASNKGTSRGTEAFF
CDR3nt: TGTGCCAGTAACAAGGGGACATCCCGGGGCACTGAAGCTTTCTTT
abundance: few
j_gene: TRBJ1-1
v_gene: TRBV19
d_gene: NA